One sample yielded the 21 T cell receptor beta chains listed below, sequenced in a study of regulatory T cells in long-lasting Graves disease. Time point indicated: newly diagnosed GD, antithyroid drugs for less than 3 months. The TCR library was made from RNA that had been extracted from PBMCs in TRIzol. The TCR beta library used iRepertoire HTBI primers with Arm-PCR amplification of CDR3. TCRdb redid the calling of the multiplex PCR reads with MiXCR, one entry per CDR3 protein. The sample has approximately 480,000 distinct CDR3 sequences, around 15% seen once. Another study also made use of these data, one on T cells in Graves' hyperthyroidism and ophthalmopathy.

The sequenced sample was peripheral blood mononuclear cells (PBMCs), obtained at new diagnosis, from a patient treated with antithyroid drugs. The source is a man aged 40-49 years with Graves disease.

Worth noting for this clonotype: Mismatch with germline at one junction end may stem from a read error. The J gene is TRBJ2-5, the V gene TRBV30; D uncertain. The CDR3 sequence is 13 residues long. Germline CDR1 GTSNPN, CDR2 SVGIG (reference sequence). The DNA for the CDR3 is TGTGCCCGGAGTTTACGGAGACAAGAGACCCAGTACTTC. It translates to CARSLRRQETQYF.

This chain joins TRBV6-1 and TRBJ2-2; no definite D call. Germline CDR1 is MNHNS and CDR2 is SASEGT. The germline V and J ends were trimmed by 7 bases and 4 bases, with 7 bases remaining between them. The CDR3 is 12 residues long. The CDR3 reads CASNSVTGELFF. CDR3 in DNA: TGTGCCAGCAATAGTGTCACCGGGGAGCTGTTTTTT.

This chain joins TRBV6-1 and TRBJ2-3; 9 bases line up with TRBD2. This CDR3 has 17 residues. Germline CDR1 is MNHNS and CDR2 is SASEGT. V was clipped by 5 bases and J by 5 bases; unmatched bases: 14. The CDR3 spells CASSQGPRREGQDTQYF. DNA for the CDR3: TGTGCCAGCAGTCAGGGCCCCCGGCGGGAGGGCCAAGATACGCAGTATTTT.

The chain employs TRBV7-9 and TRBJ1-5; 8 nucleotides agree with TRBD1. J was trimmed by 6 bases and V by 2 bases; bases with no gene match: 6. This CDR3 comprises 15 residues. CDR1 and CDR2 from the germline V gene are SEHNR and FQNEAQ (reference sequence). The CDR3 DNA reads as TGTGCCAGCAGCTTATTGACAGGGGAGGGTCAGCCCCAGCATTTT. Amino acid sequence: CASSLLTGEGQPQHF.

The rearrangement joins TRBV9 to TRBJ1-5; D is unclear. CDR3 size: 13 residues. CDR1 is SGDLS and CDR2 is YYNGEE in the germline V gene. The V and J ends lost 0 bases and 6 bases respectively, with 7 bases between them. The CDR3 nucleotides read TGTGCCAGCAGCGTAGAGGTGGGTCAGCCCCAGCATTTT. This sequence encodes CASSVEVGQPQHF.

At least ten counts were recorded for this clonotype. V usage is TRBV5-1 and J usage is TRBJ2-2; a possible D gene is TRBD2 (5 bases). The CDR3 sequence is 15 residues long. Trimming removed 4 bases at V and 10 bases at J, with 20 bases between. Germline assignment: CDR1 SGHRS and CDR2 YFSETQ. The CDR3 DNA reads TGCGCCAGCAGCGACGGTCCGGGATACCACCAGGAGCTGTTTTTT. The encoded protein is CASSDGPGYHQELFF.

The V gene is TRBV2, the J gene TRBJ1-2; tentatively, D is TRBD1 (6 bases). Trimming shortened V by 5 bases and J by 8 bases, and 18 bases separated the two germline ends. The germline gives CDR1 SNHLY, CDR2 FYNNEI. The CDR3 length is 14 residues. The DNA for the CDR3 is TGTGCCAGCAGTCTACGTACAGGGCTGAACGGCTACACCTTC. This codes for CASSLRTGLNGYTF.

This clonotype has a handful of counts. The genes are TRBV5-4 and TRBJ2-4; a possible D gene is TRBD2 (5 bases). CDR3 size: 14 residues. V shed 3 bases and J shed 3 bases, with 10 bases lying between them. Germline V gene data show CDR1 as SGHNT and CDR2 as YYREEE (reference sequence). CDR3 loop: CASSSRAVKNIQYF. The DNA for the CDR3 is TGTGCCAGCAGCTCTCGAGCGGTCAAAAACATTCAGTACTTC.

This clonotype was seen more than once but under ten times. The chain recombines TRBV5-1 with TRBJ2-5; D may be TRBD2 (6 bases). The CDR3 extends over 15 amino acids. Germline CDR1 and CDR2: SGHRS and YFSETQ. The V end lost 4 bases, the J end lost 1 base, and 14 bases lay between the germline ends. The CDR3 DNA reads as TGCGCCAGCAGCAGGCCCCGCGGGACCCAAGAGACCCAGTACTTC. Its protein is CASSRPRGTQETQYF.

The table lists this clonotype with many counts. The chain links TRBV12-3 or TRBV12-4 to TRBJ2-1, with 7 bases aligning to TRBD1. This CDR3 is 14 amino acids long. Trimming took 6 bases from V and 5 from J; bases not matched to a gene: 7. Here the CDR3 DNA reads TGTGCCAGCAGACCGGGACAGAGAAACAATGAGCAGTTCTTC. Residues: CASRPGQRNNEQFF.

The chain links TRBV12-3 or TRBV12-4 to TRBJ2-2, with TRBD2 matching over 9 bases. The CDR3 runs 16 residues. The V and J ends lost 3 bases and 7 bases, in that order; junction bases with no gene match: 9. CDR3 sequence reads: CASSFVAGVAIGELFF. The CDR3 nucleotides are TGTGCCAGCAGTTTTGTAGCGGGAGTAGCAATCGGGGAGCTGTTTTTT.

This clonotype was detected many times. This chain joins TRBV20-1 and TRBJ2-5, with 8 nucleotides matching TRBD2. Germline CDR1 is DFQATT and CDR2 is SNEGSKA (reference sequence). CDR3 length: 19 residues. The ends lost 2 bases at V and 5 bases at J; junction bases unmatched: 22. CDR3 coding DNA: TGCAGTGCTAGACCTACTCGGATAGCGGGAAGGGGTTCAGAGGAGACCCAGTACTTC. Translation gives CSARPTRIAGRGSEETQYF.

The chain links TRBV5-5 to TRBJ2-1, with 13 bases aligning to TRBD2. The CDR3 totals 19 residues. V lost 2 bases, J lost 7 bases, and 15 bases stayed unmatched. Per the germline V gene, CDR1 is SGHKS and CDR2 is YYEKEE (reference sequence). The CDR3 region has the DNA TGTGCCAGCAGCTTCTGGACTAGCGGGAGTTTTGGTTTTGGGAATGAGCAGTTCTTC. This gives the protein CASSFWTSGSFGFGNEQFF.

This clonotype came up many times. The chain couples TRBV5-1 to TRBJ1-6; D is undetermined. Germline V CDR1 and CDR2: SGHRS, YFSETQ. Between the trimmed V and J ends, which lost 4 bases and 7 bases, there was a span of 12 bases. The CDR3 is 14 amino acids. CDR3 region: CASSPTTTNSPLHF. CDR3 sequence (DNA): TGCGCCAGCAGCCCCACCACCACCAATTCACCCCTCCACTTT.

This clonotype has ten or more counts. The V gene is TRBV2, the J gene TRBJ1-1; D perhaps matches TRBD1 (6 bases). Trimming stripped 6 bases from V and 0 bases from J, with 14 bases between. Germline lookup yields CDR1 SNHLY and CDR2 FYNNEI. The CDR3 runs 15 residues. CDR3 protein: CASRAPGVMNTEAFF. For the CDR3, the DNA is TGTGCCAGCAGAGCTCCAGGGGTCATGAACACTGAAGCTTTCTTT.

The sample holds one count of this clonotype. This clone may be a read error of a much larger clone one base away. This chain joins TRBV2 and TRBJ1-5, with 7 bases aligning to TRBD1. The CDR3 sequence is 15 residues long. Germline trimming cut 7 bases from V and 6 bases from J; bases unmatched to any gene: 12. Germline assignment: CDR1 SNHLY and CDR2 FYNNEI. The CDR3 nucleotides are TGTGCCAGCACCACTTCGGGACAGTGGGCTCAGCCCCAGCATTTT. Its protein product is CASTTSGQWAQPQHF.

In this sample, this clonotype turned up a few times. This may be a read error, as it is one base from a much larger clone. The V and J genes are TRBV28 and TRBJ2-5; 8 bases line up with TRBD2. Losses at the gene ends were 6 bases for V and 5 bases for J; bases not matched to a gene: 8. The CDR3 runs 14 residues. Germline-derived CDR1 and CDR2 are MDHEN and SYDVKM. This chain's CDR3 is CASSTNREGETQYF. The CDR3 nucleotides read TGTGCCAGCAGCACAAACCGGGAGGGGGAGACCCAGTACTTC.

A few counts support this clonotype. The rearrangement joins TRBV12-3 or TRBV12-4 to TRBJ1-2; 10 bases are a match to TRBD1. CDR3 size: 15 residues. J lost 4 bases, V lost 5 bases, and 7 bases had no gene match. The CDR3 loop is CASSQTGGGLYGYTF. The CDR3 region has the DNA TGTGCCAGCAGTCAGACAGGGGGCGGCCTCTATGGCTACACCTTC.

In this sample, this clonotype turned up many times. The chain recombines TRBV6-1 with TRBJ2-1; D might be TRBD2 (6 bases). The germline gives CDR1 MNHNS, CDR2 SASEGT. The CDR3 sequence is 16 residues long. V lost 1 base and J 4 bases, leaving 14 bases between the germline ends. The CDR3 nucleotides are TGTGCCAGCAGTGAAGGGGGTTACGGGGGTTACAATGAGCAGTTCTTC. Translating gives CASSEGGYGGYNEQFF.

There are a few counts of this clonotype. CDR3 residues: CASRPSAIYEQYF. The CDR3 nucleotides read TGTGCCAGCCGGCCTAGCGCAATCTACGAGCAGTACTTC. The rearrangement uses TRBV28 and TRBJ2-7; TRBD2 is a possible D gene (6 bases). This CDR3 contains 13 residues. V was clipped by 8 bases and J by 3 bases, with 14 bases between them. Germline CDR1 MDHEN, CDR2 SYDVKM.

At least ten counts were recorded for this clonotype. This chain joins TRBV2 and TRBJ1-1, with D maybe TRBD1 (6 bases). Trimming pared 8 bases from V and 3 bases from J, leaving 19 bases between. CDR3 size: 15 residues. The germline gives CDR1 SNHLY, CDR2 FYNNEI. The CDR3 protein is CASGEQGWWDTEAFF. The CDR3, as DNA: TGTGCCAGCGGGGAGCAGGGGTGGTGGGACACTGAAGCTTTCTTT.